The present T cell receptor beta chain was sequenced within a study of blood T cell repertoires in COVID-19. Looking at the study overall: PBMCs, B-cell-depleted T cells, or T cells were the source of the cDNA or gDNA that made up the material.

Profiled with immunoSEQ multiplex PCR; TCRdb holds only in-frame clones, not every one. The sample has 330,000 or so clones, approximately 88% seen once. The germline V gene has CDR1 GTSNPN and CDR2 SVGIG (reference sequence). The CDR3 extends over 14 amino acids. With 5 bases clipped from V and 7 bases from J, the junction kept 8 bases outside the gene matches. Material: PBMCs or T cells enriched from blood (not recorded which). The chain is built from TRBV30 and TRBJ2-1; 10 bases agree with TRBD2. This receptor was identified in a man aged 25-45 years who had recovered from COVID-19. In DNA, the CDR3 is TGTGCCTGGTGCAGCGGGGGGGCCTTGAATGAGCAGTTCTTC. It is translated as CAWCSGGALNEQFF. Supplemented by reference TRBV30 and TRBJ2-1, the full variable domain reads SQTIHQWPATLVQPVGSPLSLECTVEGTSNPNLYWYRQAAGRGLQLLFYSVGIGQISSEVPQNLSASRPQDRQFILSSKKLLLSDSGFYLCAWCSGGALNEQFFGPGTRLTVL.